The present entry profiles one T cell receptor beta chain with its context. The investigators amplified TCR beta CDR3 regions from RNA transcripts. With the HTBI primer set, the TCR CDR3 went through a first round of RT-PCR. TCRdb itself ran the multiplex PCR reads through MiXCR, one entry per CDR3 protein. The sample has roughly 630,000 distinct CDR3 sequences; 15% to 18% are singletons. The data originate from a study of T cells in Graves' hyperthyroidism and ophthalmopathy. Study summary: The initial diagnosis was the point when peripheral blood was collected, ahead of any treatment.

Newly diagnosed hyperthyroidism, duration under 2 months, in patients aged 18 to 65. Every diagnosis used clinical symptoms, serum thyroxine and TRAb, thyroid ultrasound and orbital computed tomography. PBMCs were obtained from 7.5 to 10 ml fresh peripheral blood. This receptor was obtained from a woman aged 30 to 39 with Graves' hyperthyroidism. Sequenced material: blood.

CDR3 in DNA: TGTGCCAGCTGGGAGCCACCGGGAACCGGGGAGCTGTTTTTT. It specifies CASWEPPGTGELFF. The genes are TRBV28 and TRBJ2-2, with a weak D call TRBD2 (5 bases). The CDR3 length is 14 residues. Trimming stripped 8 bases from V and 5 bases from J, with 15 bases between. Germline V gene sequence: CDR1 MDHEN, CDR2 SYDVKM.